A selection of T cell receptor beta chains follows, all from one sample in a study of cytomegalovirus exposure and HLA in healthy donors. Libraries were prepared by immunoSEQ multiplex PCR; TCRdb keeps only in-frame clonotypes and omits some of them. The sample includes about 99,000 clones, 78% seen only once; the top ten take approximately 1.5%. Material for sequencing was PBMCs. These receptors came from a woman aged 40 to 50 in good health and CMV-seronegative. The CDR3 runs from the conserved cysteine through the conserved F or W. A D gene is named only where the DNA matches it firmly. Clone size is given for some rows only: seen once, a few or many times, or a class if the clone is expanded.

D gene	J gene	V gene	clone size	CDR3 protein	CDR3 DNA
TRBD1	TRBJ1-4	TRBV19	.	CASSSIRDSYEKLFF	TGTGCCAGTAGCTCGATTCGGGACAGCTATGAAAAACTGTTTTTT
.	TRBJ2-1	TRBV4-2	once	CASSQLVMNEQFF	TGTGCCAGCAGCCAACTAGTTATGAATGAGCAGTTCTTC
TRBD1	TRBJ1-4	TRBV6-6	.	CATADRANEKLFF	TGTGCCACCGCAGACAGGGCTAATGAAAAACTGTTTTTT
.	TRBJ2-7	TRBV28	.	CASRGSPSYEQYF	TGTGCCAGCCGCGGCAGTCCCTCCTACGAGCAGTACTTC
TRBD2	TRBJ2-2	TRBV27	.	CASSLGRGYTGELFF	TGTGCCAGCAGTTTAGGGAGGGGATATACCGGGGAGCTGTTTTTT
TRBD1	TRBJ1-2	TRBV10-3	.	CAITPEVGRGNYGYTF	TGTGCCATCACCCCGGAAGTCGGCAGGGGGAACTATGGCTACACCTTC
TRBD1	TRBJ1-5	TRBV18	once	CASSSGQGNYQPQHF	TGTGCCAGCTCTTCGGGACAGGGTAATTATCAGCCCCAGCATTTT
.	TRBJ2-1	TRBV27	.	CASSLFGAEQFF	TGTGCCAGCAGTCTCTTTGGAGCTGAGCAGTTCTTC
.	TRBJ2-2	TRBV27	.	CASSLSILASRTGELFF	TGTGCCAGCAGTCTCTCTATACTAGCTTCGCGCACCGGGGAGCTGTTTTTT
.	TRBJ1-1	TRBV18	.	CASSPLGPNTEAFF	TGTGCCAGCTCACCATTGGGCCCTAACACTGAAGCTTTCTTT
.	TRBJ2-3	TRBV28	.	CASSTAGTPSTDTQYF	TGTGCCAGCAGCACAGCCGGGACACCAAGCACAGATACGCAGTATTTT
TRBD1	TRBJ1-2	TRBV28	.	CASRTQGTNYGYTF	TGTGCCAGCAGGACACAGGGGACCAACTATGGCTACACCTTC
.	TRBJ2-7	TRBV9	.	CASSVVESSREQYF	TGTGCCAGCAGCGTAGTAGAGAGCTCTCGCGAGCAGTACTTC
.	TRBJ1-2	TRBV28	few	CASSSSGFGYTF	.
.	TRBJ2-7	TRBV18	.	CASLPSRGPSYEQYF	TGTGCCAGCTTACCAAGCAGGGGACCTTCCTATGAGCAGTACTTC
.	TRBJ1-4	TRBV15	.	CATSIRGRRLFF	TGTGCCACCAGCATCCGCGGGAGAAGGCTGTTTTTT
TRBD1	TRBJ2-1	TRBV4-1	few	CASSLDTGGNEQFF	TGCGCCAGCAGCCTCGATACAGGGGGCAATGAGCAGTTCTTC
TRBD2	TRBJ2-7	TRBV5-4	.	CASTLGLAGAGDEQYF	TGTGCCAGCACATTGGGGCTAGCGGGAGCAGGTGACGAGCAGTACTTC
TRBD2	TRBJ2-1	TRBV28	.	CASSSAGEVDEQFF	TGTGCCAGCAGTTCTGCGGGAGAAGTAGATGAGCAGTTCTTC
TRBD2	TRBJ2-3	TRBV5-1	.	CASSLTSGSTDTQYF	TGCGCCAGCAGCTTGACTAGCGGGAGCACAGATACGCAGTATTTT
.	TRBJ2-4	TRBV28	.	CASSPTPENIQYF	TGTGCCAGCAGTCCAACTCCCGAAAACATTCAGTACTTC
.	TRBJ2-6	TRBV5-1	.	CASSYNGVISGANVLTF	TGCGCCAGCAGCTACAACGGGGTCATCTCTGGGGCCAACGTCCTGACTTTC
.	TRBJ2-1	TRBV5-4	.	CASSMGVRGSYNEQFF	TGTGCCAGCAGCATGGGGGTCAGGGGATCCTACAATGAGCAGTTCTTC
TRBD1	TRBJ1-1	TRBV5-1	.	CATQTGPNTEAFF	TGCGCCACCCAGACAGGGCCGAACACTGAAGCTTTCTTT